These 30 T cell receptor beta chains share one sample of origin, sequenced in a study of beta chain features in type 1 diabetes. All of the isolated RNA was reverse transcribed, so expressed TCRB transcripts were sequenced. Sequencing was performed with immunoSEQ multiplex PCR; in TCRdb, only in-frame clones are kept and a portion is missing. The sample has about 140,000 clones; roughly 10% are singletons. The sample taken for sequencing was central memory CD4+ T cells from blood. The receptors were sampled from a woman aged 40 to 55 in good health.

The rearrangement links TRBV5-1 to TRBJ2-2; a possible D gene is TRBD2 (5 bases). This CDR3 contains 14 residues. CDR1 and CDR2 from the germline V gene are SGHRS and YFSETQ. The V gene lost 0 bases and the J gene lost 4 bases, with 7 bases spanning the gap. The CDR3 DNA sequence: TGCGCCAGCAGCTTGGGTGGGAGCACCGGGGAGCTGTTTTTT. Translated: CASSLGGSTGELFF.

This clone was detected only a few times. Other nucleotide sequences from this sample produce the same CDR3. This chain links TRBV4-3 with TRBJ2-7; D might be TRBD2 (6 bases). The CDR3 runs 15 residues. V dropped 1 base and J dropped 2 bases, with 12 bases sitting between them. From germline, CDR1 is LGHNA and CDR2 YSLEER. The CDR3 loop reads CASSQGAGGTYEQYF. CDR3 sequence (DNA): TGCGCCAGCAGCCAAGGGGCGGGCGGGACCTACGAGCAGTACTTC.

This chain uses TRBV2 with TRBJ1-1; D call uncertain. The germline V and J ends were trimmed by 0 bases and 7 bases, with 9 bases remaining between them. The CDR3 has 13 residues. From germline, CDR1 is SNHLY and CDR2 FYNNEI. CDR3 loop: CASSEAPRGEAFF. The DNA of the CDR3 is TGTGCCAGCAGTGAAGCGCCTAGAGGTGAAGCTTTCTTT. Drawing the rest from reference TRBV2 and TRBJ1-1, the complete variable domain is EPEVTQTPSHQVTQMGQEVILRCVPISNHLYFYWYRQILGQKVEFLVSFYNNEISEKSEIFDDQFSVERPDGSNFTLKIRSTKLEDSAMYFCASSEAPRGEAFFGQGTRLTVV.

V gene TRBV6-4 combines with J gene TRBJ2-3; D possibly corresponds to TRBD1 (5 bases). This CDR3 contains 14 residues. Germline CDR1 and CDR2: MRHNA and SNTAGT. V was shortened by 6 bases and J by 2 bases, with 12 bases between the two germline ends. DNA for the CDR3: TGTGCCAGCAGCGCCGACAGAAACACAGATACGCAGTATTTT. It is translated as CASSADRNTDTQYF.

V gene TRBV5-4 combines with J gene TRBJ1-4; tentatively, D is TRBD1 (5 bases). Germline V gene data show CDR1 as SGHNT and CDR2 as YYREEE (reference sequence). The CDR3 extends over 14 amino acids. V was trimmed by 1 base and J by 7 bases, leaving 11 bases between them. CDR3 in DNA: TGTGCCAGCAGCTTGCAGGGTACCGGTGAAAAACTGTTTTTT. Protein: CASSLQGTGEKLFF.

In DNA form, the CDR3 reads TGCGCCAGCAGAAAGAGCGGGGGACGCACAGATACGCAGTATTTT. Amino acids: CASRKSGGRTDTQYF. V gene TRBV5-1 combines with J gene TRBJ2-3; the match to TRBD2 covers 8 bases. Germline V gene lookup returns CDR1 SGHRS and CDR2 YFSETQ. The ends lost 5 bases at V and 1 base at J; junction bases unmatched: 6. The CDR3 is 15 residues long.

The chain couples TRBV19 to TRBJ1-6; D is possibly TRBD1 (6 bases). Germline lookup yields CDR1 LNHDA and CDR2 SQIVND (reference sequence). V was clipped by 9 bases and J by 9 bases, with 9 bases between them. This CDR3 has 11 residues. CDR3 sequence reads: CARTGSSPLHF. The CDR3 coding sequence is TGTGCCAGAACAGGGTCTTCACCCCTCCACTTT.

The chain links TRBV6-5 to TRBJ2-3, with 11 nucleotides matching TRBD1. Germline loops: CDR1 MNHEY, CDR2 SVGAGI. The CDR3 loop spans 15 amino acids. V was clipped by 5 bases and J by 4 bases; unmatched bases: 5. DNA of the CDR3: TGTGCCAGCAGTGGGACAGGGGGAACTGCAGATACGCAGTATTTT. Translating it yields CASSGTGGTADTQYF.

This clone occurred a few times. The DNA for the CDR3 is TGTGCCAGCAGTTACTCGGGGGGAGAGACTGAAGCTTTCTTT. Translating it yields CASSYSGGETEAFF. V and J are TRBV6-6 and TRBJ1-1, with D tentatively TRBD1 (5 bases). V was shortened by 0 bases and J by 5 bases, with 10 bases between the two germline ends. Per the germline V gene, CDR1 is MNHNY and CDR2 is SVGAGI (reference sequence). The CDR3 is 14 residues long.

This clone was seen a few times. This chain links TRBV28 with TRBJ2-5; possibly TRBD2 for D (6 bases). CDR3 length: 12 residues. Between the trimmed V and J ends, which lost 10 bases and 3 bases, there was a span of 12 bases. Germline CDR1 is MDHEN and CDR2 is SYDVKM. CDR3 nucleotides: TGTGCCACGGGGACTGTGAAAGAGACCCAGTACTTC. This sequence encodes CATGTVKETQYF.

The genes are TRBV27 and TRBJ2-7; TRBD2 matches at 7 bases. Germline trimming cut 6 bases from V and 6 bases from J; bases unmatched to any gene: 8. Per germline, CDR1 MNHEY and CDR2 SMNVEV (reference sequence). CDR3 length equals 13 residues. The CDR3 sequence: CASRGGALSEQYF. CDR3 nucleotides: TGTGCCAGCAGGGGAGGGGCACTTTCCGAGCAGTACTTC.

This clone was detected a few times. J is TRBJ2-5 and V is TRBV20-1; 8 nucleotides line up with TRBD1. CDR3 length equals 11 residues. Germline V gives CDR1 DFQATT, CDR2 SNEGSKA (reference sequence). V dropped 6 bases and J dropped 7; count of bases not matched to a gene: 4. CDR3 nucleotide sequence: TGCAGTGCCGGGACAGGCGGGACCCAGTACTTC. Amino acid sequence: CSAGTGGTQYF.

The chain employs TRBV6-6 and TRBJ1-5; D perhaps matches TRBD1 (5 bases). V was clipped by 9 bases and J by 0 bases, with 12 bases between them. Germline CDR1 reads MNHNY; CDR2 reads SVGAGI (reference sequence). This CDR3 has 14 residues. This chain's CDR3 is CASRQLVSNQPQHF. The CDR3 nucleotides are TGTGCCAGTCGACAGCTGGTTAGCAATCAGCCCCAGCATTTT.

The chain links TRBV10-3 to TRBJ2-1; TRBD2 might be the D (7 bases). V was pared by 10 bases and J by 9 bases, with 19 bases between. Germline CDR1 is ENHRY and CDR2 is SYGVKD. The CDR3 extends over 13 amino acids. The CDR3 sequence: CATEFGGAAEQFF. DNA of the CDR3: TGTGCCACCGAGTTTGGGGGGGCCGCTGAGCAGTTCTTC.

The rearrangement joins TRBV7-2 to TRBJ2-7, with TRBD1 as a possible D gene (5 bases). The CDR3 has 15 residues. Trimming pared 5 bases from V and 2 bases from J, leaving 16 bases between. Germline V gene data show CDR1 as SGHTA and CDR2 as FQGNSA. CDR3 sequence: CASSPVVTGPYEQYF. Here the CDR3 DNA reads TGTGCCAGCAGCCCGGTCGTAACAGGCCCCTACGAGCAGTACTTC.

This clone was picked up many times. The J gene is TRBJ2-5, the V gene TRBV29-1; 8 bases match TRBD1. Trimming at V came to 5 bases and at J to 2 bases, leaving 4 bases not matched to a gene. The CDR3 is made up of 13 amino acids. Germline loops: CDR1 SQVTM, CDR2 ANQGSEA. The CDR3 here is CSVRQGLQETQYF. The CDR3 DNA reads TGCAGCGTTCGACAGGGGCTACAAGAGACCCAGTACTTC.

This clone appeared a few times. The chain links TRBV5-4 to TRBJ2-5; 16 bases agree with TRBD2. V dropped 2 bases and J dropped 5; count of bases not matched to a gene: 6. There are 17 residues in the CDR3. The germline V gene has CDR1 SGHNT and CDR2 YYREEE (reference sequence). CDR3 DNA: TGTGCCAGCAGCTTCGGGGGACTAGCGGGGGGGCAGGAGACCCAGTACTTC. It codes for CASSFGGLAGGQETQYF. Together with reference TRBV5-4 and TRBJ2-5, the CDR3 gives the full variable domain: ETGVTQSPTHLIKTRGQQVTLRCSSQSGHNTVSWYQQALGQGPQFIFQYYREEENGRGNFPPRFSGLQFPNYSSELNVNALELDDSALYLCASSFGGLAGGQETQYFGPGTRLLVL.

At least ten counts were recorded for this clone. This sample includes further DNA sequences coding for the same CDR3. The CDR3: CASSQDLPGNTGELFF. In DNA, the CDR3 is TGTGCCAGCAGCCAAGATCTGCCAGGGAACACCGGGGAGCTGTTTTTT. This chain joins TRBV14 and TRBJ2-2; the D is unclear. CDR3 length: 16 residues. The germline V gene has CDR1 SGHDN and CDR2 FVKESK. Trimming stripped 0 bases from V and 1 base from J, with 9 bases between.

This clone was seen a few times. This chain uses TRBV4-3 with TRBJ2-3, with D possibly being TRBD2 (7 bases). This CDR3 contains 19 residues. The germline gives CDR1 LGHNA, CDR2 YSLEER. Trimming removed 3 bases at V and 1 base at J, with 23 bases between. Here the CDR3 reads CASSHLSSQRGRGTDTQYF. CDR3 DNA sequence: TGCGCCAGCAGCCACCTAAGTTCGCAGAGGGGGAGGGGCACAGATACGCAGTATTTT.

This clone was counted ten times or more. In the same sample, other DNA sequences code for this CDR3. The chain combines TRBV19 with TRBJ2-1; TRBD2 agrees at 10 bases. The CDR3 consists of 14 residues. Trimming at V came to 6 bases and at J to 7 bases, leaving 6 bases not matched to a gene. In germline, CDR1 is LNHDA, CDR2 SQIVND (reference sequence). CDR3 bases: TGTGCCAGTAGCAATAGCGGGGGGTTGAATGAGCAGTTCTTC. This codes for CASSNSGGLNEQFF.

This chain uses TRBV27 with TRBJ2-7; possible D gene TRBD1, 5 bases. V lost 2 bases to trimming and J lost 1 base, with 15 bases between them. The V gene's germline CDR1 is MNHEY and CDR2 SMNVEV (reference sequence). The CDR3 runs to 16 residues. The CDR3 reads CASSLVAGSSSYEQYF. The CDR3 region has the DNA TGTGCCAGCAGTTTAGTTGCAGGGTCAAGTTCCTACGAGCAGTACTTC.

V gene TRBV7-2 combines with J gene TRBJ2-3, with TRBD2 as a possible D gene (5 bases). Germline V CDR1 and CDR2: SGHTA, FQGNSA. The CDR3 contains 15 residues. V shed 5 bases and J shed 2 bases, with 14 bases lying between them. The CDR3, as DNA: TGTGCCAGCAGCCGGGATGGGTTGGACACAGATACGCAGTATTTT. It codes for CASSRDGLDTDTQYF.

This clone was counted between two and nine times. The chain carries TRBV7-9 and TRBJ1-5, with a tentative D call TRBD1 (6 bases). The germline gives CDR1 SEHNR, CDR2 FQNEAQ (reference sequence). V was pared by 2 bases and J by 5 bases, with 13 bases between. The CDR3 is 15 amino acids. The DNA of the CDR3 is TGTGCCAGCAGCTTATGGGGGCTTGGAGATCAGCCCCAGCATTTT. As protein: CASSLWGLGDQPQHF.

The genes are TRBV5-4 and TRBJ2-5; TRBD2 matches 11 bases. Per the germline V gene, CDR1 is SGHNT and CDR2 is YYREEE (reference sequence). V shed 4 bases, J shed 5 bases, and the junction held 7 bases outside the gene matches. The CDR3 is 15 residues long. CDR3 residues: CASSRSGGAQETQYF. The CDR3 DNA follows: TGTGCCAGCAGCCGTAGCGGGGGGGCACAGGAGACCCAGTACTTC.

The CDR3 DNA follows: TGCAGCTGCGGACAGGGGTCCGAGCAGTACTTC. Its translation is CSCGQGSEQYF. This chain joins TRBV29-1 and TRBJ2-7, with TRBD1 identical over 9 bases. CDR3 size: 11 residues. The V gene end was trimmed by 8 bases and the J gene end by 6 bases; junction bases not matched to a gene: 5. Germline CDR1 SQVTM, CDR2 ANQGSEA.

This clone was seen only a few times. The chain carries TRBV2 and TRBJ2-1; 14 bases are a match to TRBD2. Germline V gene sequence: CDR1 SNHLY, CDR2 FYNNEI. J was trimmed by 9 bases and V by 5 bases; bases with no gene match: 6. The CDR3 is 15 residues long. The CDR3 spells CASSQTSGGAGEQFF. The CDR3 DNA reads TGTGCCAGCAGTCAGACTAGCGGGGGGGCTGGTGAGCAGTTCTTC.

This chain connects TRBV5-6 to TRBJ2-3, with D perhaps TRBD2 (6 bases). The germline V gene encodes CDR1 SGHDT and CDR2 YYEEEE. This CDR3 is built from 17 residues. Trimming took off 4 bases at V and 3 bases at J, with 21 bases between the two ends. The CDR3 sequence is CASSPVAERAGTDTQYF. In DNA form, the CDR3 reads TGTGCCAGCAGCCCCGTGGCGGAGCGGGCCGGGACAGATACGCAGTATTTT.

The chain joins TRBV19 to TRBJ1-6, with D hard to call. The CDR3 runs 13 residues. Germline V gene data show CDR1 as LNHDA and CDR2 as SQIVND (reference sequence). V gave up 6 bases and J gave up 7 bases, with 10 bases separating them. CDR3 protein: CASRRVVNSPLHF. In DNA, the CDR3 is TGTGCCAGTAGACGGGTCGTAAATTCACCCCTCCACTTT.

The chain has TRBV2 and TRBJ2-6; D may be TRBD2 (7 bases). Trimming cost V 6 bases and J 4 bases, with 16 bases left between them. Germline loops: CDR1 SNHLY, CDR2 FYNNEI. The CDR3 extends over 16 amino acids. The CDR3 spells CASRGGLGAGANVLTF. The DNA for the CDR3 is TGTGCCAGCAGGGGGGGGCTGGGGGCCGGGGCCAACGTCCTGACTTTC.

Of note for this clone: Additional DNA sequences in this sample encode the identical CDR3. V usage is TRBV5-4 and J usage is TRBJ1-2; TRBD1 matches at 7 bases. Germline V gene data show CDR1 as SGHNT and CDR2 as YYREEE (reference sequence). Losses at the gene ends were 4 bases for V and 6 bases for J; bases not matched to a gene: 6. CDR3 length: 13 residues. CDR3 bases: TGTGCCAGCAGCCTAAGACAGGGAGATGGCTACACCTTC. Translated: CASSLRQGDGYTF.